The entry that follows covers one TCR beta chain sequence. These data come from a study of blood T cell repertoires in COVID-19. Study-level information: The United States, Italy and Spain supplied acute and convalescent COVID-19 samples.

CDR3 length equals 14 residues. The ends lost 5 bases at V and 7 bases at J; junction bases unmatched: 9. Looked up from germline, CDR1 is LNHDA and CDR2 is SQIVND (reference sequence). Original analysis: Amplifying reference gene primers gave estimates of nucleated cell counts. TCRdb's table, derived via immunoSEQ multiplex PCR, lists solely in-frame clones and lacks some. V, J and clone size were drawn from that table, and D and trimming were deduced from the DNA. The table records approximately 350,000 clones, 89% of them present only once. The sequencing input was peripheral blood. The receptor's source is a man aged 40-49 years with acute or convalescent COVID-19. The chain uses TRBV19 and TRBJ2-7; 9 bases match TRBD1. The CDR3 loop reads CASSFRDRASEQYF. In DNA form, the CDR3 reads TGTGCCAGTAGTTTCCGGGACAGGGCGTCTGAGCAGTACTTC.